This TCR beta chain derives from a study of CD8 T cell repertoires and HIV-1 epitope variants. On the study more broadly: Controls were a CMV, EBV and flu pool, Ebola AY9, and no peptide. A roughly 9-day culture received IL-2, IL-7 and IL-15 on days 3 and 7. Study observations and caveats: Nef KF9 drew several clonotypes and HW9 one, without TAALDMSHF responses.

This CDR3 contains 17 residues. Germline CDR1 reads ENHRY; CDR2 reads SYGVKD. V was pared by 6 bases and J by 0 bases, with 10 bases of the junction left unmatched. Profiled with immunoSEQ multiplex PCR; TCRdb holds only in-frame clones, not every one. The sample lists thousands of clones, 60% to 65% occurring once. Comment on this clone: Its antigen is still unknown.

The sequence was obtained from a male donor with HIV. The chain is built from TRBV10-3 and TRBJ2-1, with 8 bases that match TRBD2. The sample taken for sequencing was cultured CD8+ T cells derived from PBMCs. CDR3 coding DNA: TGTGCCATCAGCGAAACCCAACTAGCGGCCTCCTACAATGAGCAGTTCTTC. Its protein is CAISETQLAASYNEQFF.